This note documents a single T cell receptor beta chain sequence. The antigen it recognizes is unknown. Qualities for individual bases were not recorded, and no much larger clone is one base off. The sample belongs to a study of radiotherapy plus CTLA-4 blockade in lung cancer (dated by TCRdb to the late 2010s). Background on the whole study: Among the enrolled patients, about 19% had an objective response, and less than 40% reached disease control. Study-level results and caveats: TCR clones derived from tumors expanded in peripheral blood after treatment with radiotherapy and ipilimumab. The strongest predictors of response, as reported, were early dynamic changes in blood T cell clones along with a rise in serum interferon-beta after radiation.

CDR1 and CDR2, per the germline V gene, are SGDLS and YYNGEE. V is trimmed back by 0 bases and J by 5 bases, and the junction contains 3 bases that no gene match accounts for. CDR3 length: 14 amino acids, cysteine to phenylalanine. Only the CDR3 DNA stays, 42 bases, in frame from base 1. The library was obtained by the immunoSEQ multiplex PCR assay. The immuneACCESS repertoire file appears here via TCRdb, limited to in-frame rearrangements. These files lack a portion of the clones; in checked studies, under half of the deficit traces to unresolved V genes, and the cause of the others is not known. This sample lists 45,000 to 55,000 clones; more than 75% were detected once. Of the sample, roughly 3.3% falls within the top ten clones. The study evaluated CTLA-4 blockade (ipilimumab) given together with focal radiation therapy in patients who had chemo-refractory metastatic non-small-cell lung cancer.

Recombination joined TRBV9 with TRBJ2-3, and 7 junctional nucleotides match TRBD2. The receptor was derived from a human donor with non-small cell lung cancer who had stable disease on radiotherapy plus ipilimumab. Specimen: peripheral blood, collected from a patient treated with radiotherapy plus ipilimumab. The sequence in DNA is TGTGCCAGCAGCGTAGGGTTAGCGGGAGATACGCAGTATTTT. Its amino acids are CASSVGLAGDTQYF.